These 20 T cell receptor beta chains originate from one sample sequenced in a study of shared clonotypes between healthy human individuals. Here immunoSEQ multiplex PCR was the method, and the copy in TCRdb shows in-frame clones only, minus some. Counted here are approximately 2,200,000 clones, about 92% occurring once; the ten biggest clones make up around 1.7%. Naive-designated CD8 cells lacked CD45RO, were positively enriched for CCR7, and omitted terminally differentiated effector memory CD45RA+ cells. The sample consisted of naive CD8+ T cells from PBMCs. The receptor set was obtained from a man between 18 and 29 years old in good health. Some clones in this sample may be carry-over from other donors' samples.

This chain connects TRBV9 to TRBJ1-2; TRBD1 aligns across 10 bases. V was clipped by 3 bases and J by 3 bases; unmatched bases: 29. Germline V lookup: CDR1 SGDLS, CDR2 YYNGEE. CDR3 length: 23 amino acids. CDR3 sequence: CASSGGRPVVWGDRGETHYGYTF. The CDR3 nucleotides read TGTGCCAGCAGCGGAGGGAGGCCCGTGGTTTGGGGGGACAGGGGAGAAACCCACTATGGCTACACCTTC.

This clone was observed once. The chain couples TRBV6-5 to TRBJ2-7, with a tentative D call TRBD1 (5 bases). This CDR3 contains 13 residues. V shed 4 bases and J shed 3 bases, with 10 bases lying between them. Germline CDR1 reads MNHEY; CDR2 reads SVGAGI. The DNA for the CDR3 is TGTGCCAGCAGTTCCAGGGATATCTACGAGCAGTACTTC. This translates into CASSSRDIYEQYF.

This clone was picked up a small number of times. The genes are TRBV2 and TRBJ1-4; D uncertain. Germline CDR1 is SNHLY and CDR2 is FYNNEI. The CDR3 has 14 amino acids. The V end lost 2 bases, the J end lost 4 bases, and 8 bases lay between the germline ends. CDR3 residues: CASSESGNNEKLFF. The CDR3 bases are TGTGCCAGCAGTGAATCGGGAAATAATGAAAAACTGTTTTTT.

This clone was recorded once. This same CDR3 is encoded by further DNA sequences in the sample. CDR3 nucleotides: TGTGCCAGTAGTATTGGACAAAGCACAGATACGCAGTATTTT. Amino acids: CASSIGQSTDTQYF. V gene TRBV19 combines with J gene TRBJ2-3; D is possibly TRBD1 (5 bases). This CDR3 has 14 amino acids. V was trimmed by 3 bases and J by 0 bases, leaving 7 bases between them. From germline, CDR1 is LNHDA and CDR2 SQIVND (reference sequence). The full variable domain, completed using reference TRBV19 and TRBJ2-3, is DGGITQSPKYLFRKEGQNVTLSCEQNLNHDAMYWYRQDPGQGLRLIYYSQIVNDFQKGDIAEGYSVSREKKESFPLTVTSAQKNPTAFYLCASSIGQSTDTQYFGPGTRLTVL.

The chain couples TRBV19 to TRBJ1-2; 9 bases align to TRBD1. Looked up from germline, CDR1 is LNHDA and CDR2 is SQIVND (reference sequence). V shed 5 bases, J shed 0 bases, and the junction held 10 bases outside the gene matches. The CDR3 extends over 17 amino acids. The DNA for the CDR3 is TGTGCCAGTAGTCCCCGGGACAGGGACAAAGCTAACTATGGCTACACCTTC. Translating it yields CASSPRDRDKANYGYTF.

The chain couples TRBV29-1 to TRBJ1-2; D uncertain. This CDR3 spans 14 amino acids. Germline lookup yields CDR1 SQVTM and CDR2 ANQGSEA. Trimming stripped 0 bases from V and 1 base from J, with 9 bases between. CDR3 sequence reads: CSVEDSGLNYGYTF. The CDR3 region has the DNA TGCAGCGTTGAAGATAGTGGCCTTAACTATGGCTACACCTTC.

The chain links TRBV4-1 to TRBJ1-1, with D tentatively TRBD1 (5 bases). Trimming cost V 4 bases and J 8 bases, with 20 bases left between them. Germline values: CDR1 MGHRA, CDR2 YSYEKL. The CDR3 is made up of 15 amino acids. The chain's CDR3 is CASSLAVGGGTEAFF. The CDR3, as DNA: TGCGCCAGCAGCCTTGCGGTAGGTGGGGGAACCGAAGCTTTCTTT.

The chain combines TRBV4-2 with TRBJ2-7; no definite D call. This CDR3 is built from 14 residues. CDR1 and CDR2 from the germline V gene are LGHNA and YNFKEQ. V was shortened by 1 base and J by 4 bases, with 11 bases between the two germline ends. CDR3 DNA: TGTGCCAGCAGCCAAGGGGAAAGGGATTACGAGCAGTACTTC. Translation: CASSQGERDYEQYF.

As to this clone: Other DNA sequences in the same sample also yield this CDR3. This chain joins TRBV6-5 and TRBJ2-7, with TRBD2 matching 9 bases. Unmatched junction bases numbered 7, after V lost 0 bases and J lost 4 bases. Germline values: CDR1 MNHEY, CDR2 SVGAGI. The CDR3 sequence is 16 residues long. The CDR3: CASSYSLSGSGYEQYF. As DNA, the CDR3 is TGTGCCAGCAGTTACTCCCTTAGCGGGAGTGGGTACGAGCAGTACTTC.

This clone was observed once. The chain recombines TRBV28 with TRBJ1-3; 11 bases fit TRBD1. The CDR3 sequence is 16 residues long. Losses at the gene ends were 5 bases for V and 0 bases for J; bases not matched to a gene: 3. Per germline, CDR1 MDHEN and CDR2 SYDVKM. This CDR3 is CASSGGTGGSGNTIYF. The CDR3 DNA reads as TGTGCCAGCAGTGGAGGGACAGGGGGCTCTGGAAACACCATATATTTT.

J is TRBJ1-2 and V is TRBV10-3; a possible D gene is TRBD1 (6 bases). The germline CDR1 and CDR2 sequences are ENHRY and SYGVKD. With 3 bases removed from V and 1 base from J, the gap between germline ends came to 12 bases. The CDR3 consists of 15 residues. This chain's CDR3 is CAISDPLQGNYGYTF. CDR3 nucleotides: TGTGCCATCAGTGATCCCCTACAGGGTAACTATGGCTACACCTTC.

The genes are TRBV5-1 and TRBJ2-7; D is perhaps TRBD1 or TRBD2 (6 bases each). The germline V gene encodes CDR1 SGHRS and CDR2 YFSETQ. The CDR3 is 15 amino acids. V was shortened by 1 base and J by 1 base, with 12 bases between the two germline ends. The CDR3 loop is CASSLFQGRSYEQYF. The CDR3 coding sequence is TGCGCCAGCAGCTTGTTTCAGGGGAGGTCCTACGAGCAGTACTTC.

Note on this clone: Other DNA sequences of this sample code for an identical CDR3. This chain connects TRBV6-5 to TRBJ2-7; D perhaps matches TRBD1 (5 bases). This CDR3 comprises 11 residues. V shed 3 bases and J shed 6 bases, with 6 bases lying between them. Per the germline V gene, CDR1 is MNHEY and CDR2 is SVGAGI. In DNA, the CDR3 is TGTGCCAGCAGTTATAGGGGCGAGCAGTACTTC. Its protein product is CASSYRGEQYF.

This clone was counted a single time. The CDR3 bases are TGTGCCAGTAGTATTCCGACAGCCTATGGCTACACCTTC. This codes for CASSIPTAYGYTF. The chain is built from TRBV19 and TRBJ1-2; a possible D gene is TRBD1 (5 bases). Germline CDR1 reads LNHDA; CDR2 reads SQIVND (reference sequence). The CDR3 is 13 residues long. With 3 bases removed from V and 4 bases from J, the gap between germline ends came to 9 bases.

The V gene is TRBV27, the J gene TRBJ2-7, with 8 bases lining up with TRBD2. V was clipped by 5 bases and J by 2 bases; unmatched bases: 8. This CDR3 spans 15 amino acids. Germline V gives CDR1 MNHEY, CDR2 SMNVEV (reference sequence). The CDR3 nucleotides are TGTGCCAGCAGTCCGGGACCCGGGGGGGCCTACGAGCAGTACTTC. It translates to CASSPGPGGAYEQYF.

CDR3 sequence: CASSVGLAVIYEQYF. DNA for the CDR3: TGTGCCAGCAGCGTAGGACTAGCGGTTATCTACGAGCAGTACTTC. The V and J genes are TRBV9 and TRBJ2-7, with 9 positions matching TRBD2. The V segment lost 0 bases and the J segment 3 bases; nucleotides outside the gene matches: 4. The CDR3 length is 15 residues. The germline V gene has CDR1 SGDLS and CDR2 YYNGEE. The full variable domain, with the rest looked up from reference TRBV9 and TRBJ2-7, is DSGVTQTPKHLITATGQRVTLRCSPRSGDLSVYWYQQSLDQGLQFLIQYYNGEERAKGNILERFSAQQFPDLHSELNLSSLELGDSALYFCASSVGLAVIYEQYFGPGTRLTVT.

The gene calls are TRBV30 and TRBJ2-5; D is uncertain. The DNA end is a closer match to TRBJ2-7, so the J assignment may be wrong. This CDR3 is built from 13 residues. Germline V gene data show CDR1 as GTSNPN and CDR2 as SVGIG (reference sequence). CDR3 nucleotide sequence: TGTGCCTGGAATCCACTGGGGATCTACGAGCAGTACTTC. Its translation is CAWNPLGIYEQYF.

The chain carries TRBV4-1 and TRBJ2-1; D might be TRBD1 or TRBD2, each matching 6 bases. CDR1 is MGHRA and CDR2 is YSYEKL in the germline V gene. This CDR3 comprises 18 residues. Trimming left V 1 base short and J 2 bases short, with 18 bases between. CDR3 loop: CASSQGPPAGGTYNEQFF. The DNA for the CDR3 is TGCGCCAGCAGCCAAGGCCCCCCTGCCGGGGGCACCTACAATGAGCAGTTCTTC.

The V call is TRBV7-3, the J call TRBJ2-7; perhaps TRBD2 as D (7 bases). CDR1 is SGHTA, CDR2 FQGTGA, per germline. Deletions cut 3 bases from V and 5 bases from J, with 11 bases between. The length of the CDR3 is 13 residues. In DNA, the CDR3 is TGTGCCAGCAGCTTCCGGGGGGCCCACGAGCAGTACTTC. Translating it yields CASSFRGAHEQYF.

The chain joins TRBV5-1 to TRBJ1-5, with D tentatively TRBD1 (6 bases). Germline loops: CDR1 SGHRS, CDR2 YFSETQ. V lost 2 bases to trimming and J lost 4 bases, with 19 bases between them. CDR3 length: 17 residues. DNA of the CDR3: TGCGCCAGCAGCTTCGCCGACAGGCCCACTGGGAATCAGCCCCAGCATTTT. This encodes CASSFADRPTGNQPQHF.